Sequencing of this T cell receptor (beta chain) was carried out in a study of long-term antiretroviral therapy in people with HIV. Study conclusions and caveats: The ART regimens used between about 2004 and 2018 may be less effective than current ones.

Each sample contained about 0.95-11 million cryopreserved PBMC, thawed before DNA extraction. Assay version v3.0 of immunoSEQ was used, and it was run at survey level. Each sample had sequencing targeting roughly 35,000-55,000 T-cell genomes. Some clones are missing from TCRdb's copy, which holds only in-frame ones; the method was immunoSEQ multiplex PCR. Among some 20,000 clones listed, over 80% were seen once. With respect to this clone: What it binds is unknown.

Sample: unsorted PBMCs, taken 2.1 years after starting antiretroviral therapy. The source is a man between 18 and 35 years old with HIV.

CDR3: CAISDGQYSNQPQHF. CDR3 coding DNA: TGTGCCATCAGTGACGGACAATATAGCAATCAGCCCCAGCATTTT. The V gene is TRBV10-3, the J gene TRBJ1-5; tentatively, D is TRBD1 (5 bases). There are 15 residues in the CDR3. Trimming took 3 bases from V and 0 from J, leaving 9 bases between them. CDR1 and CDR2 from the germline V gene are ENHRY and SYGVKD.